Described below is a single T cell receptor beta chain sequence and its context. The repertoire was sequenced with immunoSEQ multiplex PCR; TCRdb's copy has only in-frame clones and lacks some. The sample comprises about 130,000 clones, less than 95% of which are singletons, and just over 8.5% rests with the top ten. These data originate in a study of control samples from healthy donors and cancer patients. The CDR3 totals 12 residues. After removal of 3 bases from V and 6 bases from J, the junction contained 0 bases not matched to a gene. CDR1 is GTSNPN, CDR2 SVGIG, per germline (reference sequence).

This TCR derives from a man aged 18-30 years in good health. The chain employs TRBV30 and TRBJ2-1; 9 nucleotides align to TRBD2. Sequences were obtained from blood. Written as DNA, the CDR3 is TGTGCCTGGAGGCGGGGGGGCAATGAGCAGTTCTTC. Translation: CAWRRGGNEQFF.